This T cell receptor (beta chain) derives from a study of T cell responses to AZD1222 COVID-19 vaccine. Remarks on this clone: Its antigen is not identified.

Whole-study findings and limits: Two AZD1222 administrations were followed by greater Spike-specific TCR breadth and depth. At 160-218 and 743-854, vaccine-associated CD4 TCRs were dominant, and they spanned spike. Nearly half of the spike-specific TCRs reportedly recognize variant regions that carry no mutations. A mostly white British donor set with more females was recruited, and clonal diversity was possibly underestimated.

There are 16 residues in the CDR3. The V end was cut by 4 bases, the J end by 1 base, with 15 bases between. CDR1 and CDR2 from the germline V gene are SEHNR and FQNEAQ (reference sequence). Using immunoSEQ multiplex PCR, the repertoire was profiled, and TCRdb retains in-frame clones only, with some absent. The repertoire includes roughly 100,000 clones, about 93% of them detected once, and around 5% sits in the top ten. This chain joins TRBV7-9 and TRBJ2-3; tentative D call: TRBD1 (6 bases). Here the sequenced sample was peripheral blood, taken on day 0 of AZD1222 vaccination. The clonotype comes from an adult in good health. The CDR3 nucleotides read TGTGCCAGCAGCTCCCCCCCGGGACAAGGCACAGATACGCAGTATTTT. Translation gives CASSSPPGQGTDTQYF.